Below are 15 T cell receptor beta chains sequenced from a single sample in a study of blood T cell repertoires in COVID-19. Data came from immunoSEQ multiplex PCR; TCRdb stores just in-frame clones and leaves some out. The sample lists some 90,000 clones, 90% occurring once. The sample was peripheral blood. The receptors here all came from a woman over 75 with active or convalescent COVID-19.

The V call is TRBV6-6, the J call TRBJ2-5; D gene uncertain. The CDR3 contains 11 residues. With 4 bases removed from V and 5 bases from J, the gap between germline ends came to 5 bases. Germline CDR1 MNHNY, CDR2 SVGAGI (reference sequence). CDR3 bases: TGTGCCAGCAGTTTCGAGGAGACCCAGTACTTC. This gives the protein CASSFEETQYF.

This clone was seen a single time. J is TRBJ1-1 and V is TRBV2; D remains ambiguous. Deletions cut 8 bases from V and 3 bases from J, with 13 bases between. Germline CDR1 reads SNHLY; CDR2 reads FYNNEI. The CDR3 runs to 13 residues. The CDR3 DNA reads TGTGCCAGCCATTGGGAGCCCGACACTGAAGCTTTCTTT. Translating gives CASHWEPDTEAFF.

The chain is built from TRBV5-1 and TRBJ2-3, with 8 bases fitting TRBD2. Germline V gene lookup returns CDR1 SGHRS and CDR2 YFSETQ. The CDR3 sequence is 14 residues long. Trimming at V came to 6 bases and at J to 8 bases, leaving 11 bases not matched to a gene. CDR3 coding DNA: TGCGCCAGCAAGATCGGGCAGGCGGGGGGTACGCAGTATTTT. Its translation is CASKIGQAGGTQYF.

The chain recombines TRBV6-5 with TRBJ2-1; TRBD1 aligns across 7 bases. Germline CDR1 is MNHEY and CDR2 is SVGAGI. J was trimmed by 5 bases and V by 6 bases; bases with no gene match: 7. The CDR3 loop spans 14 amino acids. The CDR3, as DNA: TGTGCCAGCAGCTCGGGACAGACTAACAATGAGCAGTTCTTC. Amino acids: CASSSGQTNNEQFF.

This chain joins TRBV5-1 and TRBJ2-7; 10 bases line up with TRBD1. Germline CDR1 SGHRS, CDR2 YFSETQ. V lost 4 bases and J lost 3; bases outside the gene matches: 7. The CDR3 sequence is 15 residues long. The CDR3 is CASSPGQGSGYEQYF. CDR3 in DNA: TGCGCCAGCAGCCCGGGACAGGGGTCGGGCTACGAGCAGTACTTC.

V gene TRBV12-3 or TRBV12-4 combines with J gene TRBJ1-5; D unresolved. The CDR3 is 13 residues long. Trimming shortened V by 2 bases and J by 5 bases, and 7 bases separated the two germline ends. CDR3 DNA sequence: TGTGCCAGCAGTTTACTGCGGGATCAGCCCCAGCATTTT. Encoded protein: CASSLLRDQPQHF.

The genes are TRBV28 and TRBJ2-1; tentative D call: TRBD1 (6 bases). From germline, CDR1 is MDHEN and CDR2 SYDVKM. This CDR3 spans 15 amino acids. The V end was cut by 8 bases, the J end by 7 bases, with 21 bases between. As DNA, the CDR3 is TGTGCCAGCCGTCGAGGGCAGGGGACGGTGAATGAGCAGTTCTTC. Translation: CASRRGQGTVNEQFF.

This chain uses TRBV6-2 or TRBV6-3 with TRBJ1-3, with a weak D call TRBD1 (5 bases). This CDR3 is 15 amino acids long. The germline V gene has CDR1 MNHEY and CDR2 SVGEGT. V lost 0 bases, J lost 2 bases, and 8 bases lay in between. The chain's CDR3 is CASSYSKGAGNTIYF. In nucleotides, the CDR3 is TGTGCCAGCAGTTACTCGAAAGGGGCTGGAAACACCATATATTTT.

The rearrangement uses TRBV18 and TRBJ2-5; TRBD1 matches at 7 bases. This CDR3 comprises 13 residues. Germline V gene lookup returns CDR1 KGHSH and CDR2 LQKENI. With V trimmed by 5 bases and J by 4 bases, 4 bases remained unmatched. CDR3: CASSWTGGETQYF. Here the CDR3 DNA reads TGTGCCAGCTCATGGACAGGTGGAGAGACCCAGTACTTC.

The rearrangement joins TRBV11-2 to TRBJ2-2; tentatively, D is TRBD1 (6 bases). This CDR3 comprises 15 residues. Trimming pared 5 bases from V and 1 base from J, leaving 11 bases between. CDR1 SGHAT and CDR2 FQNNGV come from the germline V gene. The CDR3 nucleotides are TGTGCCAGCAGCCAATCGGGACAGAACACCGGGGAGCTGTTTTTT. It encodes CASSQSGQNTGELFF.

This clone has just a few counts. The chain employs TRBV2 and TRBJ2-1; 7 positions match TRBD1. The CDR3 has 15 residues. V lost 2 bases and J lost 3; bases outside the gene matches: 4. Germline V CDR1 and CDR2: SNHLY, FYNNEI. CDR3 DNA sequence: TGTGCCAGCAGTGAATTTGGACAGGACTACAATGAGCAGTTCTTC. Protein product: CASSEFGQDYNEQFF.

This clone has a single count. This chain uses TRBV11-2 with TRBJ1-1, with no clear D. The germline gives CDR1 SGHAT, CDR2 FQNNGV. The CDR3 sequence is 14 residues long. V was shortened by 5 bases and J by 1 base, with 11 bases between the two germline ends. The CDR3 nucleotides are TGTGCCAGCAGCCCGGCCGGGAGGAACACTGAAGCTTTCTTT. It yields the protein CASSPAGRNTEAFF.

The chain recombines TRBV5-4 with TRBJ2-5; 7 bases agree with TRBD2. V was clipped by 3 bases and J by 2 bases; unmatched bases: 10. The CDR3 length is 16 residues. From germline, CDR1 is SGHNT and CDR2 YYREEE (reference sequence). The CDR3 here is CASSSVAGGGQETQYF. The CDR3 DNA sequence: TGTGCCAGCAGCTCCGTAGCGGGTGGAGGGCAAGAGACCCAGTACTTC.

V usage is TRBV7-9 and J usage is TRBJ2-7, with 9 bases identical to TRBD2. After removal of 3 bases from V and 3 bases from J, the junction contained 12 bases not matched to a gene. CDR1 is SEHNR and CDR2 is FQNEAQ in the germline V gene (reference sequence). The CDR3 spans 17 residues. CDR3 sequence reads: CASSFIGGVSGSYEQYF. The DNA of the CDR3 is TGTGCCAGCAGCTTTATAGGAGGGGTTAGCGGGAGCTACGAGCAGTACTTC.

The chain combines TRBV18 with TRBJ2-2, with 7 bases identical to TRBD2. The CDR3 covers 17 residues. Unmatched junction bases numbered 7, after V lost 3 bases and J lost 0 bases. In germline, CDR1 is KGHSH, CDR2 LQKENI. In DNA, the CDR3 is TGTGCCAGCTCACCGTTTCAAACTAGCGCGAACACCGGGGAGCTGTTTTTT. Amino acid sequence: CASSPFQTSANTGELFF.